This T cell receptor beta chain derives from a study of blood T cell repertoires in COVID-19. Overall study: T cells, B-cell-depleted T cells, or PBMCs provided the cDNA or gDNA that served as material.

Produced via immunoSEQ multiplex PCR; TCRdb's table is partial and in-frame only. The sample carries 110,000 to 150,000 clones, around 89% recorded once. V shed 7 bases and J 3 bases; nucleotides not matched to a gene: 8. The CDR3 totals 13 residues. The germline V gene encodes CDR1 SQVTM and CDR2 ANQGSEA. The TCR comes from a man in his sixties with active or convalescent COVID-19. This chain links TRBV29-1 with TRBJ1-1; TRBD1 matches 7 bases. Sequenced: peripheral blood. CDR3 nucleotide sequence: TGCAGCGCCGTCCGACAGGGCTACACTGAAGCTTTCTTT. This codes for CSAVRQGYTEAFF.